A single sample gave rise to the 3 T cell receptor beta chains below, sequenced in a study of shared clonotypes between healthy human individuals. The method was immunoSEQ multiplex PCR; TCRdb's version includes in-frame clones alone and lacks a portion of them. Of some 980,000 clones in the sample, over 60% were seen once. The specimen sequenced was memory CD4+ T cells sorted from blood. Subset in this sample: CD45RA-negative fraction. The source of these receptors is a man younger than 35 in good health.

Details on this clone: Given a much more abundant clone one base away, this may be a read error. The CDR3 protein is CASSSMTGVRDYEQYF. In DNA form, the CDR3 reads TGTGCCAGCAGCTCGATGACAGGAGTCCGAGACTACGAGCAGTACTTC. The chain is built from TRBV5-4 and TRBJ2-7; tentatively, D is TRBD1 (6 bases). The germline V gene has CDR1 SGHNT and CDR2 YYREEE (reference sequence). The CDR3 extends over 16 amino acids. V was pared by 3 bases and J by 3 bases, with 19 bases between.

The genes are TRBV5-4 and TRBJ2-7, with 9 bases that match TRBD2. V trimming: 2 bases; J trimming: 5 bases; junction bases outside the gene matches: 11. CDR3 size: 16 residues. The germline V gene has CDR1 SGHNT and CDR2 YYREEE (reference sequence). The CDR3 sequence: CASSLARAGGPNEQYF. CDR3 coding DNA: TGTGCCAGCAGCTTAGCTAGGGCGGGAGGGCCCAACGAGCAGTACTTC.

This clone occurred a few times. This chain links TRBV7-9 with TRBJ1-1; D remains unclear. With 5 bases removed from V and 7 bases from J, the gap between germline ends came to 11 bases. CDR3 length equals 12 residues. Germline CDR1 SEHNR, CDR2 FQNEAQ (reference sequence). The CDR3 region has the DNA TGTGCCAGCAGCCGATCGTCCGATGAAGCTTTCTTT. This gives the protein CASSRSSDEAFF.